The text below deals with one TCR beta chain. There are many counts of this clonotype. Its recognized antigen is unknown. Base qualities are not provided; no much larger clone lies one nucleotide away. V is cut by 0 bases and J by 0 bases, and the space between the germline ends is 6 bases. From cysteine to phenylalanine, the CDR3 is 15 amino acids long. Here the CDR3 DNA is all that survives: 45 bases in frame from base 1. The germline V gene sets CDR1 to MNHEY and CDR2 to SVGEGT. Libraries came from PCR. Instrument on record: Illumina HiSeq 2500. TCR library preparation used molecular barcoding, with unique molecular identifiers applied to normalize quantification of the TCRbeta repertoire. Through fastp at Q25 and MiXCR, TCRdb rebuilt clones from the public reads, retaining in-frame beta chains. Every CDR3 protein is listed once, alongside the most common genes and DNA of its rows. The sample yields 500,000 or so distinct CDR3 sequences; about an eighth were counted once. Approximately 14% of the sample is in the top ten clones.

The sample comes from a study of T-cell reconstitution after alpha-beta-depleted transplantation in children (dated by TCRdb to 2016 to 2018). Concerning the study at large: Using TCR repertoire profiling, the study followed T-cell immune reconstitution in a quantitative way in children after TCRalphabeta/CD19-depleted allogeneic hematopoietic cell transplantation. Overall study results and their limits: The frequencies of hyperexpanded clones fell over the following months, and after one year, T-cell counts and TCRbeta diversity were mostly attributed to newly produced T cells. In some patients, the high TCRbeta diversity seen at day 60 was put down to recipient T cells and intrathymic progenitors that had survived conditioning. The apparently early recovery of alphabetaT-cell counts about two months after transplant reportedly depended on only several hundred rapidly expanded clones that came from non-depleted graft cells.

Taken with the paper, the label for treatment or condition translates to: allogeneic hematopoietic cell transplantation with graft depleted of TCRalphabeta T cells and CD19 B cells. TCRalphabeta/CD19-depleted allogeneic hematopoietic cell grafts were given to the transplant recipients, all of whom were children. The chain joins TRBV6-2 or TRBV6-3 to TRBJ2-1; the D gene is perhaps TRBD1, from 5 matching bases. This specimen consisted of PBMCs, mostly from graft donor cells, obtained 180 days after TCRalphabeta/CD19-depleted stem cell transplant. The receptor was derived from a female patient aged 2 to 10 who had a stem cell transplant for aplastic anemia, so the T cells may come from the graft donor. The DNA sequence reads TGTGCCAGCAGTTACTCGCAGGGCTCCTACAATGAGCAGTTCTTC. It specifies CASSYSQGSYNEQFF.